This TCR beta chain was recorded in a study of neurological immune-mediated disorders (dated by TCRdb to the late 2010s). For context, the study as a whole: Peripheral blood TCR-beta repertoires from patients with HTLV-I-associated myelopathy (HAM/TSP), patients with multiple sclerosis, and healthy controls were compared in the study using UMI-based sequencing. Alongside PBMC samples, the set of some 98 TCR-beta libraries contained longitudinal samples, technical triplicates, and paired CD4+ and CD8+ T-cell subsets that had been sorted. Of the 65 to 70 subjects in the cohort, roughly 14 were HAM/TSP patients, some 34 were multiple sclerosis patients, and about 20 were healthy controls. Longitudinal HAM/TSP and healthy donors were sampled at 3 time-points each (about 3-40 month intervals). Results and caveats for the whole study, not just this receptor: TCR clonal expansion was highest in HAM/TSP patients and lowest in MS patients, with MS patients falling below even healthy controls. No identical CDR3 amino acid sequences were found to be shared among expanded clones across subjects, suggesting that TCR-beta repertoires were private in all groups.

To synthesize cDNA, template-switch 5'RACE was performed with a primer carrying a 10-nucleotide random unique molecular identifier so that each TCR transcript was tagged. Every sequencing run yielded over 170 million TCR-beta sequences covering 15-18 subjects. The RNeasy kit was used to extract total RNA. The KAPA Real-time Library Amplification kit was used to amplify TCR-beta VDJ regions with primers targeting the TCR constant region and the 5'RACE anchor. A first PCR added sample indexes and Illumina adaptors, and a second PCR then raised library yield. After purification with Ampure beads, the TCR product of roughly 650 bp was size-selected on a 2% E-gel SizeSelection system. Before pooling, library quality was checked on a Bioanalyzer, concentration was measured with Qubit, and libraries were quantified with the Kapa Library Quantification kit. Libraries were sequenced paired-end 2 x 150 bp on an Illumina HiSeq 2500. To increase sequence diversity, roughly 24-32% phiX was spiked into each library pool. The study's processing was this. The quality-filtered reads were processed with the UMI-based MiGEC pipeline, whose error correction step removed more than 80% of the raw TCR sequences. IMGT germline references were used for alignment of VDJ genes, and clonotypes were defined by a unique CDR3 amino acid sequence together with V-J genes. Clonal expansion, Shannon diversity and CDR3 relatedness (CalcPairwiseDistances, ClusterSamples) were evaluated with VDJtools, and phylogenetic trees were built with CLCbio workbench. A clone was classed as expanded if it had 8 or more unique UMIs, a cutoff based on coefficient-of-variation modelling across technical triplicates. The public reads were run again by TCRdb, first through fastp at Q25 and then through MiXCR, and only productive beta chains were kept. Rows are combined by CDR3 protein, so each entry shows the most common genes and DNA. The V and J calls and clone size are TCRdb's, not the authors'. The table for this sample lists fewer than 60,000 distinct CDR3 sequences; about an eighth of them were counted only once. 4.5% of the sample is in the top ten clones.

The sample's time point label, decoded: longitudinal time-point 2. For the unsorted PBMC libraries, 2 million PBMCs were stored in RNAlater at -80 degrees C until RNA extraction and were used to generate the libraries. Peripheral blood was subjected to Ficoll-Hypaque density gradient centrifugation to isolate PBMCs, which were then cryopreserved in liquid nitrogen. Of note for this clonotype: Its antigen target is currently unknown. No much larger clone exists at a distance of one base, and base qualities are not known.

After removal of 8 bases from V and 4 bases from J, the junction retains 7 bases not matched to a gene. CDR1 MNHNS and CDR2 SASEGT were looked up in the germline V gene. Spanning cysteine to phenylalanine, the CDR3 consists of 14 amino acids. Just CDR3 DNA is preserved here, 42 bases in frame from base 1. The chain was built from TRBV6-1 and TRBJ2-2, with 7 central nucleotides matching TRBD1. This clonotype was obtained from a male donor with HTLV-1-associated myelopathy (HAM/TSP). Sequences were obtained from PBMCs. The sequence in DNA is TGTGCCAGCGCTGACAGGGTTGCCACCGGGGAGCTGTTTTTT. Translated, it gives CASADRVATGELFF.